The 16 T cell receptor beta chains reported below all come from one sample, sequenced in a study of blood T cell repertoires in COVID-19 (dated by TCRdb to the early 2020s). Libraries were constructed by the immunoSEQ multiplex PCR assay. Imported from immuneACCESS, the table was reduced by TCRdb to in-frame sequences with V and J called. These copies leave out some clones; in studies compared against another copy, an unresolved V gene accounts for under half, and the cause of the remainder is not known. This sample gives almost 55,000 clones in total; over 75% of them show up just once. Around 3.2% of the sample comes from the top ten. The specimen was peripheral blood. These receptors all come from a human donor in a cohort sampled during active COVID-19.

The gene calls are TRBV6-5 and TRBJ1-4; unclear D gene. Germline values: CDR1 MNHEY, CDR2 SVGAGI. The germline V and J ends were trimmed by 5 bases and 8 bases, with 9 bases remaining between them. The CDR3 loop spans 12 amino acids. The CDR3 loop is CASSNAREKLFF. The DNA for the CDR3 is TGTGCCAGCAGTAACGCCAGAGAAAAACTGTTTTTT.

There are a few counts of this clone. The V gene is TRBV3-1 (or the pseudogene TRBV3-2), the J gene TRBJ1-6; D is perhaps TRBD1 (5 bases). The V end lost 8 bases, the J end lost 5 bases, and 10 bases lay between the germline ends. This CDR3 comprises 13 residues. In germline, CDR1 is LGHDT, CDR2 YNNKEL (reference sequence). CDR3 nucleotide sequence: TGTGCCAGCCGGCGGGGGAATAATTCACCCCTCCACTTT. Encoded protein: CASRRGNNSPLHF.

The gene calls are TRBV6-4 and TRBJ2-1; the match to TRBD2 covers 9 bases. After removal of 7 bases from V and 13 bases from J, the junction contained 11 bases not matched to a gene. Germline V CDR1 and CDR2: MRHNA, SNTAGT. The CDR3 has 13 amino acids. CDR3 sequence: CASTDLAGRPQFF. As DNA, the CDR3 is TGTGCCAGCACCGACCTAGCGGGACGTCCCCAGTTCTTC.

The chain joins TRBV11-1 to TRBJ2-7; TRBD1 aligns across 8 bases. J was trimmed by 6 bases and V by 6 bases; bases with no gene match: 7. This CDR3 spans 13 amino acids. The germline CDR1 and CDR2 sequences are SGHAT and FQDESV (reference sequence). The DNA for the CDR3 is TGTGCCAGCAGATCGACAGGGGTGGGCGAGCAGTACTTC. Its translation is CASRSTGVGEQYF. Variable domain in full (rest from reference TRBV11-1 and TRBJ2-7): EAEVAQSPRYKITEKSQAVAFWCDPISGHATLYWYRQILGQGPELLVQFQDESVVDDSQLPKDRFSAERLKGVDSTLKIQPAELGDSAMYLCASRSTGVGEQYFGPGTRLTVT.

This clone was seen once. The chain carries TRBV29-1 and TRBJ1-1; 10 positions match TRBD1. Germline V gene lookup returns CDR1 SQVTM and CDR2 ANQGSEA. V lost 8 bases, J lost 2 bases, and 5 bases stayed unmatched. The CDR3 spans 13 residues. CDR3 coding DNA: TGCAGCATATGGACAGGGGGAAACACTGAAGCTTTCTTT. It encodes CSIWTGGNTEAFF.

V gene TRBV19 combines with J gene TRBJ1-2; D gene uncertain. The CDR3 consists of 15 residues. CDR1 is LNHDA and CDR2 is SQIVND in the germline V gene (reference sequence). V was pared by 7 bases and J by 0 bases, with 15 bases between. The CDR3: CASTEGDGSNYGYTF. The DNA for the CDR3 is TGTGCCAGTACCGAGGGAGACGGATCTAACTATGGCTACACCTTC.

The rearrangement uses TRBV2 and TRBJ1-3; TRBD1 matches at 8 bases. The germline V gene encodes CDR1 SNHLY and CDR2 FYNNEI. The CDR3 loop spans 14 amino acids. The V gene end was trimmed by 5 bases and the J gene end by 4 bases; junction bases not matched to a gene: 4. The CDR3 loop reads CASSFDRGGNTIYF. The CDR3, as DNA: TGTGCCAGCAGTTTCGACAGGGGAGGAAACACCATATATTTT.

The V and J genes are TRBV5-4 and TRBJ1-2, with TRBD1 as a possible D gene (5 bases). The CDR3 is made up of 14 amino acids. Deletions cut 1 base from V and 2 bases from J, with 9 bases between. Germline V gene data show CDR1 as SGHNT and CDR2 as YYREEE (reference sequence). The CDR3 nucleotides are TGTGCCAGCAGCTTGCCAGGGCTGAACTATGGCTACACCTTC. As protein: CASSLPGLNYGYTF.

The chain has TRBV6-2 or TRBV6-3 and TRBJ2-7, with 10 bases fitting TRBD2. J lost 4 bases, V lost 2 bases, and 5 bases had no gene match. The germline gives CDR1 MNHEY, CDR2 SVGEGT. The CDR3 sequence is 15 residues long. CDR3 region: CASSYTLAGGYEQYF. CDR3 nucleotides: TGTGCCAGCAGTTACACCTTAGCGGGAGGTTACGAGCAGTACTTC.

The CDR3 coding sequence is TGTGCCAGCAGCTTGTTTGGCGGTCAATCCTACAATGAGCAGTTCTTC. As protein: CASSLFGGQSYNEQFF. The V call is TRBV5-6, the J call TRBJ2-1, with unresolved D. CDR3 length equals 16 residues. CDR1 is SGHDT and CDR2 is YYEEEE in the germline V gene. V was cut by 1 base and J by 1 base, with 12 bases left in between.

The sample holds a few counts of this clone. The chain has TRBV9 and TRBJ1-4; maybe TRBD1 (5 bases). The CDR3 contains 14 residues. V was shortened by 0 bases and J by 4 bases, with 7 bases between the two germline ends. Germline CDR1 and CDR2: SGDLS and YYNGEE. CDR3 sequence: CASSVGQFNEKLFF. The CDR3 nucleotides read TGTGCCAGCAGCGTAGGACAGTTTAATGAAAAACTGTTTTTT.

The chain links TRBV27 to TRBJ2-3, with 7 nucleotides matching TRBD1. The V and J ends lost 6 bases and 1 base, in that order; junction bases with no gene match: 10. CDR3 length equals 16 residues. Germline V CDR1 and CDR2: MNHEY, SMNVEV (reference sequence). The CDR3 DNA follows: TGTGCCAGCAGCACCAGACAGGGCGTCGGCACAGATACGCAGTATTTT. Residues: CASSTRQGVGTDTQYF.

This clone was seen once. The chain combines TRBV5-1 with TRBJ2-6; 9 bases fit TRBD1. The CDR3 sequence is 16 residues long. Trimming cost V 3 bases and J 4 bases; bases outside gene matches: 5. The germline V gene has CDR1 SGHRS and CDR2 YFSETQ. The CDR3 DNA follows: TGCGCCAGCAGCTGGGGGACAGGGTCCGGGGCCAACGTCCTGACTTTC. It specifies CASSWGTGSGANVLTF.

The chain uses TRBV6-5 and TRBJ2-5; 9 nucleotides match TRBD2. The junction had 11 bases not matched to a gene; V was cut back by 8 bases and J by 4 bases. CDR1 MNHEY and CDR2 SVGAGI come from the germline V gene. The length of the CDR3 is 15 residues. The CDR3 spells CASGESGRPGETQYF. The CDR3 DNA reads TGTGCCAGCGGGGAGAGCGGGAGGCCGGGAGAGACCCAGTACTTC.

The chain has TRBV4-2 and TRBJ1-5; 11 bases are shared with TRBD1. The germline CDR1 and CDR2 sequences are LGHNA and YNFKEQ. With V trimmed by 4 bases and J by 2 bases, 4 bases remained unmatched. The CDR3 is made up of 16 amino acids. The CDR3, as DNA: TGTGCCAGCAGCCGGACAGGGGGCGTCGGCAATCAGCCCCAGCATTTT. It specifies CASSRTGGVGNQPQHF.

V and J are TRBV18 and TRBJ1-2; a weak D match, TRBD1 (5 bases). Germline CDR1 and CDR2: KGHSH and LQKENI. Trimming stripped 2 bases from V and 7 bases from J, with 20 bases between. The CDR3 runs 16 residues. This CDR3 reads CASSPLDSGPQGGYTF. DNA for the CDR3: TGTGCCAGCTCACCATTAGATTCAGGGCCTCAGGGTGGCTACACCTTC.